What follows is one T cell receptor beta chain and its context. The antigen is unknown. This CDR3 has 17 amino acids. Germline V gene sequence: CDR1 PRHDT, CDR2 FYEKMQ (reference sequence). J gave up 0 bases and V 5 bases, and 8 bases lay outside the gene matches. The data derive from a study of cytomegalovirus exposure and HLA in healthy donors. Study-level points and caveats: First-cohort TCR clusters were later found to tend to co-occur in the 120 or so validation repertoires.

Sequencing used immunoSEQ multiplex PCR; TCRdb keeps in-frame clones, though not all of them. In the table there are fewer than 90,000 clones, about 95% of which are singletons. This chain uses TRBV13 with TRBJ2-1; 9 nucleotides align to TRBD2. Sequenced: PBMCs. The sequence derives from a man between 18 and 29 years old in good health and CMV-seropositive. CDR3 in amino acids: CASSIRLAGSSYNEQFF. The CDR3, as DNA: TGTGCCAGCAGCATACGCCTAGCGGGGAGCTCCTACAATGAGCAGTTCTTC.